This passage covers 10 T cell receptor beta chains from one sample sequenced in a study of blood T cells in healthy people across ages. A J-beta primer mix and a sample-barcoded 5' primer were used in a second PCR of roughly 6 to 12 cycles. In TCRdb, the 5' RACE reads were re-called with MiXCR into one record per CDR3 protein. The sample yields approximately 1,100,000 distinct CDR3 sequences, less than 50% seen once. The specimen was blood. The receptors derive from a woman aged 60-75 years in good health.

This clonotype appeared once. V is TRBV13 and J is TRBJ1-1; D is possibly TRBD1 (5 bases). Germline V lookup: CDR1 PRHDT, CDR2 FYEKMQ (reference sequence). The CDR3 length is 15 residues. Trimming removed 4 bases at V and 1 base at J, with 13 bases between. The chain's CDR3 is CASSSPSGQNTEAFF. The DNA for the CDR3 is TGTGCCAGCAGCTCCCCCTCAGGACAGAACACTGAAGCTTTCTTT.

In its sample, this clonotype was seen a few times. This chain joins TRBV6-2 or TRBV6-3 and TRBJ2-7; 8 bases match TRBD2. V shed 6 bases and J 0 bases; nucleotides not matched to a gene: 7. Germline CDR1 and CDR2: MNHEY and SVGEGT. There are 15 residues in the CDR3. The CDR3 is CASRLLAVSSYEQYF. The CDR3 nucleotides are TGTGCCAGCAGACTACTAGCGGTAAGCTCCTACGAGCAGTACTTC.

To note about this clonotype: A read error may produce the germline difference seen at one junction end. The chain has TRBV7-2 and TRBJ2-5, with a possible D match to TRBD2 (6 bases). CDR3 length: 15 amino acids. The germline V gene encodes CDR1 SGHTA and CDR2 FQGNSA. The CDR3 DNA follows: TGTACCAGCAGCCCTTTGGGCGGAGGGAAAGAGACTCAGTACTTC. Translating it yields CTSSPLGGGKETQYF.

In this sample, this clonotype turned up a few times. The CDR3 DNA sequence: TGTGCCAGCAGCCAGGGGTTTGCGTACTACACCTTC. Translated: CASSQGFAYYTF. J is TRBJ1-2 and V is TRBV14; D remains unclear. Looked up from germline, CDR1 is SGHDN and CDR2 is FVKESK. The length of the CDR3 is 12 residues. The V and J ends lost 3 bases and 10 bases respectively, with 12 bases between them.

V is TRBV10-1 and J is TRBJ2-4, with TRBD1 matching 7 bases. CDR3 length equals 13 residues. Losses at the gene ends were 6 bases for V and 13 bases for J; bases not matched to a gene: 12. Germline V gene data show CDR1 as WNHNN and CDR2 as SYGVQD (reference sequence). CDR3 coding DNA: TGCGCCAGCAGCCCGGCAGGGGGAAAGGAGCAGTACTTC. It encodes CASSPAGGKEQYF.

The table lists this clonotype with a count of one. The V call is TRBV14, the J call TRBJ1-4, with D possibly TRBD1 on 6 matching bases. Trimming took off 5 bases at V and 5 bases at J, with 12 bases between the two ends. CDR3 length: 14 residues. Germline V gene sequence: CDR1 SGHDN, CDR2 FVKESK. CDR3 amino acids: CASSFGQLNEKLFF. CDR3 DNA sequence: TGTGCCAGCAGCTTTGGACAGCTAAATGAAAAACTGTTTTTT. The full variable domain, completed using reference TRBV14 and TRBJ1-4, is EAGVTQFPSHSVIEKGQTVTLRCDPISGHDNLYWYRRVMGKEIKFLLHFVKESKQDESGMPNNRFLAERTGGTYSTLKVQPAELEDSGVYFCASSFGQLNEKLFFGSGTQLSVL.

This clonotype has a handful of counts. V gene TRBV25-1 combines with J gene TRBJ2-7, with 8 nucleotides matching TRBD1. This CDR3 spans 13 amino acids. J lost 3 bases, V lost 8 bases, and 6 bases had no gene match. CDR1 is MGHDK, CDR2 SYGVNS, per germline. The chain's CDR3 is CASCGQGLYEQYF. The CDR3 DNA reads TGTGCCAGCTGTGGACAGGGTCTCTACGAGCAGTACTTC.

The chain joins TRBV2 to TRBJ2-5; D may be TRBD1 (6 bases). This CDR3 has 14 residues. The germline gives CDR1 SNHLY, CDR2 FYNNEI. Trimming left V 0 bases short and J 11 bases short, with 16 bases between. CDR3 coding DNA: TGTGCCAGCAGTGAAGCTCGAGGGGGTTGCGGGCAGTACTTC. Encoded protein: CASSEARGGCGQYF.

The chain couples TRBV7-2 to TRBJ1-5, with D possibly being TRBD1 (5 bases). V was pared by 5 bases and J by 8 bases, with 13 bases between. The CDR3 totals 13 residues. CDR1 SGHTA and CDR2 FQGNSA come from the germline V gene. Here the CDR3 reads CASSLTGGEPQHF. CDR3 nucleotide sequence: TGTGCCAGCAGCCTCACGGGAGGGGAGCCCCAGCATTTT.

The V gene is TRBV5-1, the J gene TRBJ2-5, with D perhaps matching TRBD1 (5 bases). Germline V gene lookup returns CDR1 SGHRS and CDR2 YFSETQ. V lost 2 bases, J lost 1 base, and 12 bases lay in between. The CDR3 contains 15 residues. CDR3 loop: CASSFSRVAQETQYF. The CDR3 DNA sequence: TGCGCCAGCAGCTTCTCCAGGGTCGCCCAAGAGACCCAGTACTTC.